This TCR beta chain derives from a study of T cell responses to AZD1222 COVID-19 vaccine. CDR1 LGHNA and CDR2 YNFKEQ come from the germline V gene. This CDR3 is built from 16 residues. Trimming left V 0 bases short and J 2 bases short, with 11 bases between. Clones were sequenced by immunoSEQ multiplex PCR, and TCRdb holds only the in-frame ones, with some missing. The sample contains some 140,000 clones, more than 90% of which appear only once. The sequenced sample was peripheral blood, obtained on day 0 of AZD1222 vaccination. This receptor was identified in an adult in good health. The chain uses TRBV4-2 and TRBJ2-1; weak D call: TRBD1 (6 bases). The CDR3 DNA reads TGTGCCAGCAGCCAAGAACAGGGAACCACCTACAATGAGCAGTTCTTC. Protein sequence: CASSQEQGTTYNEQFF.